The 17 T cell receptor beta chains below come from one sample, sequenced in a study of blood T cell repertoires in COVID-19. The table came from immunoSEQ multiplex PCR; TCRdb's copy has only in-frame clones and leaves some out. The sample comprises around 260,000 clones, 83% of which are singletons, and around 10% rests with the top ten. Sequenced: peripheral blood. The receptor set was obtained from a woman aged 45-65 years who had recovered from COVID-19.

The chain combines TRBV6-5 with TRBJ1-5; 7 bases are a match to TRBD1. Trimming at V came to 7 bases and at J to 3 bases, leaving 6 bases not matched to a gene. In germline, CDR1 is MNHEY, CDR2 SVGAGI. The CDR3 sequence is 14 residues long. The CDR3 DNA reads TGTGCCAGCAAGGTACAGGGGATCAATCAGCCCCAGCATTTT. Residues: CASKVQGINQPQHF.

This sequence joins TRBV5-1 and TRBJ2-3, with 10 bases aligning to TRBD1. The junction had 10 bases not matched to a gene; V was cut back by 4 bases and J by 8 bases. Per germline, CDR1 SGHRS and CDR2 YFSETQ. The length of the CDR3 is 15 residues. CDR3 residues: CASSTGTGDEGTQYF. CDR3 bases: TGCGCCAGCAGCACAGGGACAGGGGATGAGGGTACGCAGTATTTT.

The chain links TRBV5-3 to TRBJ2-1; 8 positions match TRBD2. TRBV5-3 is given ORF status, its function remaining uncertain. With V trimmed by 3 bases and J by 0 bases, 14 bases remained unmatched. The CDR3 is 19 residues long. CDR3 in DNA: TGTGCCAGAAGCTCCCCGGGACTAGTCTCCCATGGCTCCTACAATGAGCAGTTCTTC. Protein product: CARSSPGLVSHGSYNEQFF.

This clone was seen once. J is TRBJ1-3 and V is TRBV19; TRBD1 agrees at 10 bases. J was trimmed by 4 bases and V by 6 bases; bases with no gene match: 6. CDR3 size: 15 residues. Germline CDR1 LNHDA, CDR2 SQIVND (reference sequence). The CDR3 sequence: CASSSGTGEGNTIYF. The CDR3 DNA follows: TGTGCCAGTAGCTCAGGGACAGGGGAAGGAAACACCATATATTTT.

This clone was picked up many times. This chain links TRBV6-6 with TRBJ2-7; 7 bases agree with TRBD2. Germline V gives CDR1 MNHNY, CDR2 SVGAGI (reference sequence). V dropped 7 bases and J dropped 2; count of bases not matched to a gene: 2. CDR3 size: 12 residues. The CDR3 region is CASIRGAYEQYF. In DNA form, the CDR3 reads TGTGCCAGCATACGGGGGGCCTACGAGCAGTACTTC.

The V and J genes are TRBV6-2 or TRBV6-3 and TRBJ2-3, with TRBD2 as a possible D gene (5 bases). V shed 2 bases and J shed 5 bases, with 11 bases lying between them. The germline gives CDR1 MNHEY, CDR2 SVGEGT. The CDR3 has 14 amino acids. The CDR3 is CASSYPRRGDTQYF. CDR3 coding DNA: TGTGCCAGCAGTTACCCTAGACGGGGAGATACGCAGTATTTT.

The gene calls are TRBV7-3 and TRBJ2-3, with 16 positions matching TRBD2. The CDR3 spans 17 residues. V shed 5 bases, J shed 5 bases, and the junction held 7 bases outside the gene matches. The germline gives CDR1 SGHTA, CDR2 FQGTGA. This chain's CDR3 is CASSPGTSGGAKDTQYF. The DNA for the CDR3 is TGTGCCAGCAGCCCTGGGACTAGCGGGGGGGCCAAAGATACGCAGTATTTT. Supplemented by reference TRBV7-3 and TRBJ2-3, the full variable domain reads GAGVSQTPSNKVTEKGKYVELRCDPISGHTALYWYRQSLGQGPEFLIYFQGTGAADDSGLPNDRFFAVRPEGSVSTLKIQRTERGDSAVYLCASSPGTSGGAKDTQYFGPGTRLTVL.

J is TRBJ1-1 and V is TRBV7-9; possibly TRBD1 for D (5 bases). The V end was cut by 6 bases, the J end by 3 bases, with 11 bases between. This CDR3 is built from 13 residues. CDR1 SEHNR and CDR2 FQNEAQ come from the germline V gene (reference sequence). The CDR3 DNA is TGTGCCAGCAGGACGGGGGAAGACACTGAAGCTTTCTTT. Its translation is CASRTGEDTEAFF. The full variable domain, rest sourced from reference TRBV7-9 and TRBJ1-1, is DTGVSQNPRHKITKRGQNVTFRCDPISEHNRLYWYRQTLGQGPEFLTYFQNEAQLEKSRLLSDRFSAERPKGSFSTLEIQRTEQGDSAMYLCASRTGEDTEAFFGQGTRLTVV.

The rearrangement links TRBV4-1 to TRBJ1-5; D perhaps matches TRBD1 (5 bases). CDR1 is MGHRA, CDR2 YSYEKL, per germline. The CDR3 has 15 amino acids. The V and J ends lost 1 base and 3 bases respectively, with 10 bases between them. CDR3 sequence reads: CASSQGGLANQPQHF. CDR3 in DNA: TGCGCCAGCAGCCAAGGGGGCCTTGCCAATCAGCCCCAGCATTTT.

The chain combines TRBV27 with TRBJ2-3, with TRBD2 as a possible D gene (5 bases). Germline assignment: CDR1 MNHEY and CDR2 SMNVEV (reference sequence). V lost 6 bases to trimming and J lost 0 bases, with 19 bases between them. The CDR3 has 17 amino acids. This CDR3 is CASSLASLVPSTDTQYF. The CDR3 DNA reads TGTGCCAGCAGCCTAGCTAGCCTCGTTCCTAGCACAGATACGCAGTATTTT.

This sequence joins TRBV24-1 and TRBJ2-5; 7 bases fit TRBD2. This CDR3 is built from 16 residues. V was clipped by 3 bases and J by 3 bases; unmatched bases: 9. Germline V gives CDR1 KGHDR, CDR2 SFDVKD. For the CDR3, the DNA is TGTGCCACCAGTGATACGGGGCTAGCGGCAGAAGAGACCCAGTACTTC. It yields the protein CATSDTGLAAEETQYF.

This chain uses TRBV7-9 with TRBJ1-2; 9 nucleotides align to TRBD1. Trimming removed 6 bases from V and 2 bases from J; junction bases left unmatched: 10. Germline V gene data show CDR1 as SEHNR and CDR2 as FQNEAQ (reference sequence). This CDR3 has 16 amino acids. The CDR3 here is CASRILDGQGNYGYTF. The CDR3 DNA reads TGTGCCAGCAGGATTTTAGACGGACAGGGGAACTATGGCTACACCTTC.

The chain combines TRBV7-2 with TRBJ1-5, with 11 bases lining up with TRBD1. Trimming removed 3 bases from V and 5 bases from J; junction bases left unmatched: 0. CDR3 length: 14 amino acids. The germline V gene encodes CDR1 SGHTA and CDR2 FQGNSA. The CDR3 bases are TGTGCCAGCAGCTTGGGACAGGGGGATCAGCCCCAGCATTTT. Its translation is CASSLGQGDQPQHF.

The chain links TRBV9 to TRBJ1-4; TRBD1 matches 10 bases. This CDR3 is 17 amino acids long. CDR1 SGDLS and CDR2 YYNGEE come from the germline V gene. After removal of 0 bases from V and 6 bases from J, the junction contained 8 bases not matched to a gene. The CDR3 region is CASSVGPPGTGDEKLFF. The CDR3 region has the DNA TGTGCCAGCAGCGTAGGCCCGCCCGGGACAGGGGATGAAAAACTGTTTTTT.

This clone was recorded only once. The rearrangement uses TRBV5-4 and TRBJ2-7, with D maybe TRBD2 (6 bases). Germline V lookup: CDR1 SGHNT, CDR2 YYREEE (reference sequence). Trimming took off 2 bases at V and 1 base at J, with 13 bases between the two ends. The CDR3 is made up of 15 amino acids. The chain's CDR3 is CASSFGWRGSYEQYF. The CDR3 DNA is TGTGCCAGCAGCTTCGGTTGGAGGGGTTCCTACGAGCAGTACTTC.

J is TRBJ1-1 and V is TRBV5-4; 7 nucleotides align to TRBD1. V gave up 0 bases and J gave up 5 bases; unmatched junction bases: 1. Germline values: CDR1 SGHNT, CDR2 YYREEE (reference sequence). The CDR3 contains 13 residues. For the CDR3, the DNA is TGTGCCAGCAGCTTGGAGGGGGCAACTGAAGCTTTCTTT. As protein: CASSLEGATEAFF.

V and J are TRBV19 and TRBJ2-7, with 13 bases that match TRBD2. This CDR3 comprises 17 residues. V gave up 1 base and J gave up 1 base; unmatched junction bases: 4. CDR1 and CDR2 from the germline V gene are LNHDA and SQIVND (reference sequence). CDR3: CASSIGPGLAGSYEQYF. The CDR3 DNA sequence: TGTGCCAGTAGTATAGGGCCGGGACTAGCGGGATCCTACGAGCAGTACTTC. Looking up the rest from reference TRBV19 and TRBJ2-7 gives the full variable domain: DGGITQSPKYLFRKEGQNVTLSCEQNLNHDAMYWYRQDPGQGLRLIYYSQIVNDFQKGDIAEGYSVSREKKESFPLTVTSAQKNPTAFYLCASSIGPGLAGSYEQYFGPGTRLTVT.